The clone carrying this TCR beta chain was counted a few times. A CD45RO/CCR7/CD25/CD127/CD95/CD27 panel sorted naive, central memory, regulatory and stem cell-like memory CD4+ cells. The data stem from a study of beta chain features in type 1 diabetes. The isolated RNA, all of it, was reverse transcribed, so expressed TCRB transcripts were what got sequenced. The repertoire was sequenced with immunoSEQ multiplex PCR; TCRdb's copy has only in-frame clones and lacks some. The sample has 850,000 to 900,000 clones, roughly 17% seen once; the top ten hold 0.023%. The CDR3 is made up of 13 amino acids. V dropped 0 bases and J dropped 5 bases, with 8 bases sitting between them. Germline-derived CDR1 and CDR2 are SGDLS and YYNGEE.

The TCR comes from a woman in her late teens or twenties in good health. V is TRBV9 and J is TRBJ2-5, with D unclear. Sequencing was performed on naive CD4+ T cells from blood. This CDR3 is CASSVGEWETQYF. Here the CDR3 DNA reads TGTGCCAGCAGCGTAGGGGAATGGGAGACCCAGTACTTC.